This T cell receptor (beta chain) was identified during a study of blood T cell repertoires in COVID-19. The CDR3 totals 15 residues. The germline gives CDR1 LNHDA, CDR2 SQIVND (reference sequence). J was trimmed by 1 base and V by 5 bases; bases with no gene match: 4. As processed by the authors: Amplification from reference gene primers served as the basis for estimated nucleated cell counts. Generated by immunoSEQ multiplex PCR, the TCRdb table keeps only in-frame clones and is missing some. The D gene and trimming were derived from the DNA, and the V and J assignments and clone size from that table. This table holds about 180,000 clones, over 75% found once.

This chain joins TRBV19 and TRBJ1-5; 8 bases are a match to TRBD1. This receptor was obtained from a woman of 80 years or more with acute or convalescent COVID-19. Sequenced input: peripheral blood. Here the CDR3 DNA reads TGTGCCAGTAGTGATACAGGGGGGAGCAATCAGCCCCAGCATTTT. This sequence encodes CASSDTGGSNQPQHF.